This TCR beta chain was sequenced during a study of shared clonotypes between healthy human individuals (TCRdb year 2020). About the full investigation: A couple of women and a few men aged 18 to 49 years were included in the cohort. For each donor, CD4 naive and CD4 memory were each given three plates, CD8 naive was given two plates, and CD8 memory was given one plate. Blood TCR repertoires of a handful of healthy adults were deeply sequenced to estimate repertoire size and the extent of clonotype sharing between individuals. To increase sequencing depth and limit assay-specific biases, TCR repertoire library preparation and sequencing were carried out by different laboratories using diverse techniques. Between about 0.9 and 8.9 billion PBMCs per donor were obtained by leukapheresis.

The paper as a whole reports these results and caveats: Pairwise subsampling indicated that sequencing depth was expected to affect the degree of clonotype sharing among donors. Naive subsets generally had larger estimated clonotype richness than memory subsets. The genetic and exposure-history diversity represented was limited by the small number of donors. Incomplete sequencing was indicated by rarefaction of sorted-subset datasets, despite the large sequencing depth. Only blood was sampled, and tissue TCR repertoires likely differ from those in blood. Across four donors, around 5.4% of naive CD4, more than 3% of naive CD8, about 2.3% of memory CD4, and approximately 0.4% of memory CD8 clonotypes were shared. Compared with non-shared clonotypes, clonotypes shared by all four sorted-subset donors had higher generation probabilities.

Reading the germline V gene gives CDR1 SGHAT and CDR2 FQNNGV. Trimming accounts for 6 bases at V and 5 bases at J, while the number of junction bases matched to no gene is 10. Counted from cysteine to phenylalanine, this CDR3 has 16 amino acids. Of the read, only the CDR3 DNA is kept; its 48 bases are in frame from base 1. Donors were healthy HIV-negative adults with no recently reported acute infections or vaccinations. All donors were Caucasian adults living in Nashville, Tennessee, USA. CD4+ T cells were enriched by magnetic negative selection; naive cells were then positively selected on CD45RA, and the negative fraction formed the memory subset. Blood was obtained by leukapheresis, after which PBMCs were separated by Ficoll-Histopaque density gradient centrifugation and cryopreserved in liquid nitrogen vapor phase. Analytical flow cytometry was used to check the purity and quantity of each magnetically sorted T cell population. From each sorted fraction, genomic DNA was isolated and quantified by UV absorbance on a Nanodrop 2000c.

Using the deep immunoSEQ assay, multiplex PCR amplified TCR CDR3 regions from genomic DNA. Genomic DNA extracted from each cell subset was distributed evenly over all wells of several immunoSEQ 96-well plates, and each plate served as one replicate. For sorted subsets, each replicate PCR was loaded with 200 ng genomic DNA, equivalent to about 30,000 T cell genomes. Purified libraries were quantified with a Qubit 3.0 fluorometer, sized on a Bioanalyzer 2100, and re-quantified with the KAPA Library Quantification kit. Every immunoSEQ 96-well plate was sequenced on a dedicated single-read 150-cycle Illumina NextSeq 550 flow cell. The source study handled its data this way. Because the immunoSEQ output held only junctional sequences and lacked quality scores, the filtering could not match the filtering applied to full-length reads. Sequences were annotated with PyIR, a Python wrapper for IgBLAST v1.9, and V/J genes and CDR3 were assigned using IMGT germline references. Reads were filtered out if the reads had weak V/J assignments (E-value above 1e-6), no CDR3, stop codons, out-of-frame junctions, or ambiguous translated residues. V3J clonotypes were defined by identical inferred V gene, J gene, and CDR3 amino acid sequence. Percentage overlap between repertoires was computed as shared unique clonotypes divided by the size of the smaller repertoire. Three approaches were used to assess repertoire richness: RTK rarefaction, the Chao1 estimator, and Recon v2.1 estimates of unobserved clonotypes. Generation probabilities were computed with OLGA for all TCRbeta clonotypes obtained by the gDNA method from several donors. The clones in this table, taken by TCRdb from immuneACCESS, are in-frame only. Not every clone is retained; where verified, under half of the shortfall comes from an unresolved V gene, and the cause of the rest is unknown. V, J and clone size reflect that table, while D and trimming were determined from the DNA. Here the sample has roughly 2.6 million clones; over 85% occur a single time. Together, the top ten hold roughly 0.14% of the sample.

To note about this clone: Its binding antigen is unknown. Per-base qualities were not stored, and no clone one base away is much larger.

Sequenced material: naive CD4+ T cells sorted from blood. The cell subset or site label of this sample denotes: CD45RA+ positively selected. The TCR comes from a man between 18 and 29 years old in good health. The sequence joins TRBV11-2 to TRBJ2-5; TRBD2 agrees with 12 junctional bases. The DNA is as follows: TGTGCCAGCAGGGCACTAGCGGGGGGATTTTATGAGACCCAGTACTTC. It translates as CASRALAGGFYETQYF.